These T cell receptor beta chains were read from a single sample in a study of graft-versus-host responses after intestinal transplantation. No cognate antigen is known for these TCRs. Assay: immunoSEQ multiplex PCR; the TCRdb copy retains only in-frame clones and omits some. Of under 150,000 clones listed, 90% were seen once; the top ten hold roughly 0.2%. The sample consisted of unstimulated CD4+ T cells sorted from spleen or lymph node cells, taken before intestinal transplant. The receptors come from a human donor who received an intestinal transplant. CDR3s include the opening cysteine and the closing phenylalanine or tryptophan. Fields, in order: clone size, V gene, J gene, D gene, CDR3 DNA, CDR3 protein. The D gene is left open where the match is weak. A row's size may be missing; if present it is once, few, many or a size class.

>-|TRBV19|TRBJ2-2|-
TGTGCCAGTAGTATTGGAGGGAGGACTCAAGCCGGGGAGCTGTTTTTT
CASSIGGRTQAGELFF
>-|TRBV18|TRBJ1-1|TRBD1
TGTGCCAGCTCAAAGAACGCCGGGACAGGGAACACTGAAGCTTTCTTT
CASSKNAGTGNTEAFF
>-|TRBV27|TRBJ1-5|-
TGTGCCAGCAGTTCGGACAGATACAATCAGCCCCAGCATTTT
CASSSDRYNQPQHF
>-|TRBV7-9|TRBJ2-3|TRBD2
TGTGCCAGCAGCCCCCCCTCGGCGCGGGAGCCAGATACGCAGTATTTT
CASSPPSAREPDTQYF
>-|TRBV7-9|TRBJ1-1|-
TGTGCCAGCAGCTTTGAGGGGGACACTGAAGCTTTCTTT
CASSFEGDTEAFF
>-|TRBV19|TRBJ1-4|-
TGTGCCAGTAGGATACAGGGAATAGAGGATGAAAAACTGTTTTTT
CASRIQGIEDEKLFF
>-|TRBV2|TRBJ1-3|-
TGTGCCAGCAGTGCAGGGACTGGAAACACCATATATTTT
CASSAGTGNTIYF
>-|TRBV5-4|TRBJ1-1|-
TGTGCCAGCAGCCCGCAGGCCGGCTCGAACACTGAAGCTTTCTTT
CASSPQAGSNTEAFF
>-|TRBV7-8|TRBJ2-7|-
TGTGCCAGCAGCTTAGGTTATAGGACAGGAGGGAGGTACGAGCAGTACTTC
CASSLGYRTGGRYEQYF
>-|TRBV14|TRBJ2-7|TRBD1
TGTGCCAGCAGCCGCCGGGACAGGGGCGTTGAGCAGTACTTC
CASSRRDRGVEQYF
>once|TRBV30|TRBJ2-3|-
TGTGCCTGGAGACGACAGCCCATCGATACGCAGTATTTT
CAWRRQPIDTQYF
>-|TRBV5-1|TRBJ2-5|TRBD1
TGCGCCAGCAGCTACGGGACAGGACCAGAGACCCAGTACTTC
CASSYGTGPETQYF
>few|TRBV2|TRBJ1-5|-
TGTGCCAGCAGTCCCGGGAGGCGGAGCAATCAGCCCCAGCATTTT
CASSPGRRSNQPQHF
>-|TRBV28|TRBJ2-5|TRBD1
TGTGCCAGCTCAACGCGGGACAGGAAACAAGAGACCCAGTACTTC
CASSTRDRKQETQYF
>-|TRBV4-1|TRBJ2-1|TRBD2
TGCGCCAGCAGCCAAGAATTTAGGGGAGGGCCATACAATGAGCAGTTCTTC
CASSQEFRGGPYNEQFF
>once|TRBV28|TRBJ2-7|-
TGTGCCAGCACCGCCCCGGACGAGCAGTACTTC
CASTAPDEQYF
>-|TRBV9|TRBJ2-4|TRBD2
TGTGCCAGCAGCGTAGGACTAGCGGGGGGGGTGGGAGCCAAAAACATTCAGTACTTC
CASSVGLAGGVGAKNIQYF
>-|TRBV7-6|TRBJ1-1|TRBD1
TGTGCCAGCAGCGGAGACAGGGGGCTCACTGAAGCTTTCTTT
CASSGDRGLTEAFF
>-|TRBV10-2|TRBJ1-4|-
TGCGCCACCGGGGGGCAGGGAAATGAAAAACTGTTTTTT
CATGGQGNEKLFF
>-|TRBV29-1|TRBJ2-2|-
TGCAGCGCAGACAGAAACACCGGGGAGCTGTTTTTT
CSADRNTGELFF
>-|TRBV28|TRBJ2-7|TRBD1
TGTGCCAGCAGCTCCTCACGAGGGGACAGGGAACCCTACGAGCAGTACTTC
CASSSSRGDREPYEQYF
>-|TRBV7-2|TRBJ2-1|-
TGTGCCAGCAGCTTAGAGTTACAGGGTGAGCAGTTCTTC
CASSLELQGEQFF
>once|TRBV5-4|TRBJ2-7|-
TGTGCCAGCAGCCCCGGCGGGCTAGGGGGACCCTACGAGCAGTACTTC
CASSPGGLGGPYEQYF
>-|TRBV5-1|TRBJ1-2|-
TGCGCCAGCAGCGCGGGACCGAACTATGGCTACACCTTC
CASSAGPNYGYTF